The clone carrying this T cell receptor beta chain has only a few counts. What it binds is unknown. This sample was included in a study of siplizumab effects on memory and regulatory T cells. Study-level findings and limits: Alloreactive sequences that could be traced to unstimulated CD4+ memory cells showed a significant reduction under siplizumab.

Each sample yielded approximately 9 x 10^4 assayed TCR templates. Profiling relied on immunoSEQ multiplex PCR, and the TCRdb table lists in-frame clones only, not all of them. The table shows 50,000 or so clones, with more than 85% occurring only once. This CDR3 has 16 residues. The ends lost 5 bases at V and 4 bases at J; junction bases unmatched: 7. CDR1 is SGHNT, CDR2 YENEEA, per germline. The source material was CD8+ T cells sorted from blood. The J gene is TRBJ2-3, the V gene TRBV11-3; 12 bases are a match to TRBD2. The sequence was obtained from a human donor in good health. The CDR3, as DNA: TGTGCCAGCAGCCTTCGGACTAGCGGGACGGCAGATACGCAGTATTTT. Its protein product is CASSLRTSGTADTQYF.